Following are 17 T cell receptor beta chains from one sample sequenced in a study of human T cells and chemical hapten exposure. Indicated time point: patch test 3, about 24 weeks after DPC sensitization. Treatment indicated: therapeutic diphenylcyclopropenone sensitization with weekly scalp DPC. TCRdb used MiXCR to reprocess the RACE reads, holding one entry per CDR3 protein. The table records about 71,000 distinct CDR3 sequences, roughly 11% of them present only once. The sequences come from whole blood, collected in connection with sensitization to the hapten diphenylcyclopropenone (DPC). These receptors all stem from a woman in her forties or fifties with alopecia areata. Some clones in this sample may be carry-over from other donors' samples.

This clonotype was observed a handful of times. This chain links TRBV10-2 with TRBJ2-5, with 8 nucleotides matching TRBD2. Losses at the gene ends were 6 bases for V and 4 bases for J; bases not matched to a gene: 10. There are 15 residues in the CDR3. CDR1 and CDR2 from the germline V gene are WSHSY and SAAADI. DNA for the CDR3: TGCGCCAGCAGGGATCCCGGGACTAGAGGAGAGACCCAGTACTTC. Its translation: CASRDPGTRGETQYF.

This chain joins TRBV2 and TRBJ1-1, with 7 bases aligning to TRBD1. The V gene end was trimmed by 6 bases and the J gene end by 1 base; junction bases not matched to a gene: 8. The germline gives CDR1 SNHLY, CDR2 FYNNEI. The CDR3 covers 15 residues. Here the CDR3 DNA reads TGTGCCAGCAGGGCTACGGACAGGTCGAACACTGAAGCTTTCTTT. Amino acid sequence: CASRATDRSNTEAFF.

This clonotype was seen more than once but under ten times. This rearrangement joins TRBV5-4 to TRBJ2-7; D may match TRBD1 or TRBD2 (5 bases each). This CDR3 is built from 16 residues. Trimming removed 4 bases at V and 3 bases at J, with 20 bases between. CDR1 SGHNT and CDR2 YYREEE come from the germline V gene (reference sequence). The CDR3 region has the DNA TGTGCCAGCAGCCCTGGACTCCTGGGGCAATACTACGAGCAGTACTTC. As protein: CASSPGLLGQYYEQYF.

This clonotype was seen at least ten times. This chain links TRBV20-1 with TRBJ2-3, with D perhaps TRBD2 (5 bases). V was trimmed by 6 bases and J by 9 bases, leaving 22 bases between them. The CDR3 sequence is 14 residues long. Germline V lookup: CDR1 DFQATT, CDR2 SNEGSKA (reference sequence). The CDR3 nucleotides are TGCAGTGCCGTAGGTCCCCAACGGGGTGTAACGCAGTATTTT. Its translation: CSAVGPQRGVTQYF.

This clonotype was counted at least ten times. This chain connects TRBV3-1 to TRBJ1-2; 7 bases line up with TRBD1. The CDR3 covers 13 residues. Per the germline V gene, CDR1 is LGHDT and CDR2 is YNNKEL (reference sequence). The trim removed 6 bases at V and 3 bases at J, leaving 4 bases unmatched. CDR3 in DNA: TGTGCCAGCAGGAATACAGGGGACTATGGCTACACCTTC. Its translation is CASRNTGDYGYTF. The entire variable domain, with the rest obtained from reference TRBV3-1 and TRBJ1-2, is as follows: DTAVSQTPKYLVTQMGNDKSIKCEQNLGHDTMYWYKQDSKKFLKIMFSYNNKELIINETVPNRFSPKSPDKAHLNLHINSLELGDSAVYFCASRNTGDYGYTFGSGTRLTVV.

This clonotype has a count of ten or more. V and J are TRBV23-1 and TRBJ2-2; TRBD1 matches 11 bases. TRBV23-1 is an open reading frame, and its role is uncertain. CDR3 size: 19 residues. With V trimmed by 4 bases and J by 1 base, 11 bases remained unmatched. The CDR3 protein is CASSPPPRDRGLNTGELFF. As DNA, the CDR3 is TGCGCCAGCAGTCCCCCCCCTCGGGACAGGGGGTTGAACACCGGGGAGCTGTTTTTT.

J is TRBJ1-2 and V is TRBV4-3, with 12 bases matching TRBD1. The CDR3 consists of 16 residues. The junction had 6 bases not matched to a gene; V was cut back by 0 bases and J by 7 bases. CDR1 is LGHNA, CDR2 YSLEER, per germline. In DNA, the CDR3 is TGCGCCAGCAGCCAAGATTTCCGGGACAGGGGGCTTGGCTACACCTTC. This encodes CASSQDFRDRGLGYTF.

The chain combines TRBV11-2 with TRBJ2-3; D uncertain. V shed 6 bases and J shed 6 bases, with 16 bases lying between them. This CDR3 comprises 14 residues. Germline lookup yields CDR1 SGHAT and CDR2 FQNNGV. CDR3 bases: TGTGCCAGCAGTCCCGGGCGTTATTTCGATACGCAGTATTTT. Residues: CASSPGRYFDTQYF.

This clonotype was counted many times. Mismatch with germline at one junction end may stem from a read error. The genes are TRBV12-3 or TRBV12-4 and TRBJ1-5, with D unclear. The CDR3 extends over 12 amino acids. The chain's CDR3 is CASSQSNQPQHF. The CDR3 DNA reads TGTGCCAGCAGTCAGAGCAACCAGCCCCAGCATTTT.

This chain uses TRBV12-3 or TRBV12-4 with TRBJ1-2, with a weak D call TRBD1 (5 bases). CDR3 length: 13 residues. With 3 bases removed from V and 4 bases from J, the gap between germline ends came to 9 bases. CDR3 DNA sequence: TGTGCCAGCAGTTTCCAGGGCGGCTATGGCTACACCTTC. It codes for CASSFQGGYGYTF.

This clonotype occurred many times. This chain joins TRBV28 and TRBJ1-2; 8 bases line up with TRBD1. This CDR3 contains 14 residues. From germline, CDR1 is MDHEN and CDR2 SYDVKM. The V and J ends lost 7 bases and 4 bases, in that order; junction bases with no gene match: 8. The CDR3 spells CASTVTGAVYGYTF. The CDR3 region has the DNA TGTGCCAGCACCGTGACAGGGGCGGTCTATGGCTACACCTTC.

This rearrangement joins TRBV18 to TRBJ1-5, with unresolved D. Trimming cost V 0 bases and J 3 bases, with 9 bases left between them. Per germline, CDR1 KGHSH and CDR2 LQKENI. This CDR3 region has 15 residues. This CDR3 reads CASSPPGGYNQPQHF. In DNA form, the CDR3 reads TGTGCCAGCTCACCACCGGGTGGTTACAATCAGCCCCAGCATTTT. The full variable domain, completed using reference TRBV18 and TRBJ1-5, is NAGVMQNPRHLVRRRGQEARLRCSPMKGHSHVYWYRQLPEEGLKFMVYLQKENIIDESGMPKERFSAEFPKEGPSILRIQQVVRGDSAAYFCASSPPGGYNQPQHFGDGTRLSIL.

This clonotype was recorded a few times. This chain connects TRBV12-3 or TRBV12-4 to TRBJ1-4; the D gene is possibly TRBD1 (5 bases). The CDR3 consists of 15 residues. V shed 1 base and J shed 5 bases, with 11 bases lying between them. This CDR3 reads CASSLGGGQNEKLFF. CDR3 nucleotide sequence: TGTGCCAGCAGTTTAGGGGGGGGTCAGAATGAAAAACTGTTTTTT.

This clonotype was recorded only once. This rearrangement joins TRBV12-3 or TRBV12-4 to TRBJ2-5, with a weak D call TRBD2 (6 bases). This CDR3 is built from 16 residues. The V end was cut by 8 bases, the J end by 5 bases, with 24 bases between. CDR3 nucleotides: TGTGCCAGCCATGAGGGAGGCAGCGCGCTATCGGAGACCCAGTACTTC. Translating it yields CASHEGGSALSETQYF.

The J gene is TRBJ1-1, the V gene TRBV28; D possibly corresponds to TRBD1 (6 bases). The CDR3 runs to 12 residues. Per germline, CDR1 MDHEN and CDR2 SYDVKM. Trimming stripped 5 bases from V and 7 bases from J, with 11 bases between. The CDR3 nucleotides are TGTGCCAGCAGTCCATACAGGGTTGAAGCTTTCTTT. Translation: CASSPYRVEAFF.

In its sample, this clonotype was seen many times. This chain links TRBV7-2 with TRBJ1-1; no definite D call. The CDR3 sequence is 16 residues long. Trimming took off 0 bases at V and 5 bases at J, with 16 bases between the two ends. Per germline, CDR1 SGHTA and CDR2 FQGNSA. CDR3 DNA: TGTGCCAGCAGCTTAGCTATCGGGAGGGTCGGTACTGAAGCTTTCTTT. Its protein is CASSLAIGRVGTEAFF.

The chain combines TRBV7-9 with TRBJ2-3; D is unclear. The CDR3 consists of 14 residues. Germline V gene sequence: CDR1 SEHNR, CDR2 FQNEAQ (reference sequence). V was pared by 5 bases and J by 0 bases, with 9 bases between. As DNA, the CDR3 is TGTGCCAGCAGCAAACAGAAAAGCACAGATACGCAGTATTTT. Protein: CASSKQKSTDTQYF.